This note documents a single T cell receptor beta chain sequence. Its antigen is not identified. The CDR3 covers 13 residues. Per germline, CDR1 DFQATT and CDR2 SNEGSKA (reference sequence). The V end was cut by 6 bases, the J end by 1 base, with 12 bases between. The data originate from a study of CD8+CD57+ T cells in acquired aplastic anemia. Study in general: Average DNA yield from sorted CD4+ and CD8+ cells was about 2.9 ug. Study results and caveats: Patients had fewer than 35 CD8+ CDR3 sequences in common with controls (the shared set).

Both TCR beta VDJ combination and CDR3 sequence profiling were carried out. Genomic DNA was the template for this profiling. TCRdb fed the reads into MiXCR, producing one record per CDR3 protein. In the table there are 200,000 or so distinct CDR3 sequences, about half of which are singletons. By flow cytometry, patients selected for sequencing had shown an expansion of CD8+CD57+ cells. The cohort consisted entirely of patients having severe acquired aplastic anemia. No therapy had been given to the patients at the time of blood sampling. The gene calls are TRBV20-1 and TRBJ2-5; no clear D gene. The sequenced material came from sorted CD4+, CD8+, or CD8+CD57+ T cells (not recorded which) from PBMCs. The sequence was obtained from a human donor with aplastic anemia. In DNA form, the CDR3 reads TGCAGTGCAATACCGCGAATCCAAGAGACCCAGTACTTC. Amino acids: CSAIPRIQETQYF.